The clone carrying this T cell receptor beta chain has a handful of counts. The antigen is unknown. The V gene's germline CDR1 is SGHDN and CDR2 FVKESK. Trimming took 5 bases from V and 4 from J; bases not matched to a gene: 5. The length of the CDR3 is 13 residues. Each cDNA molecule carried a unique molecular identifier. TCRdb reprocessed the 5' RACE reads with MiXCR, giving one entry per CDR3 protein. The table includes around 40,000 distinct CDR3 sequences, 6% to 8% detected once. The record originates from a study of early T cells in non-severe SARS-CoV-2 infection. Across the whole study: Unsorted whole blood bulk RNA was sequenced, with unpaired chains. Overall study findings and caveats: Matching results from VDJdb favored anti-spike CD8 responses, leaving private and CD4 specificities undetected.

The chain links TRBV14 to TRBJ2-7; 7 bases match TRBD1. This TCR came from an adult who was a healthcare worker with PCR-confirmed SARS-CoV-2 infection or an uninfected control (not recorded which). Sequences were derived from whole blood, sampled at baseline. The CDR3 reads CASSRQGTYEQYF. CDR3 in DNA: TGTGCCAGCAGCAGACAGGGTACTTACGAGCAGTACTTC.